This passage covers 27 T cell receptor beta chains from one sample sequenced in a study of shared clonotypes between healthy human individuals. The table came from immunoSEQ multiplex PCR; TCRdb's copy has only in-frame clones and leaves some out. The table records 800,000 or so clones, 96% of them present only once. Terminally differentiated effector memory CD45RA+ cells were excluded by CCR7 positive selection of CD45RO-negative cells. Sequenced material: naive CD8+ T cells sorted from blood. The receptor source for this set is a man aged 25 to 40 in good health.

A remark on this clone: The identical CDR3 is also encoded by other nucleotide sequences in the sample. The rearrangement joins TRBV6-5 to TRBJ1-2, with 7 bases identical to TRBD1. V trimming: 3 bases; J trimming: 2 bases; junction bases outside the gene matches: 3. The CDR3 consists of 14 residues. Germline CDR1 MNHEY, CDR2 SVGAGI. For the CDR3, the DNA is TGTGCCAGCAGTTATTCAGGGGGAAACTATGGCTACACCTTC. Protein: CASSYSGGNYGYTF.

This clone was counted a single time. V gene TRBV5-6 combines with J gene TRBJ2-5, with a tentative D call TRBD2 (5 bases). The germline V gene encodes CDR1 SGHDT and CDR2 YYEEEE. V was pared by 1 base and J by 5 bases, with 15 bases between. This CDR3 contains 15 residues. CDR3 protein: CASSLFRELSETQYF. CDR3 bases: TGTGCCAGCAGCTTGTTCCGGGAATTGTCGGAGACCCAGTACTTC.

The table lists this clone with a count of one. The same CDR3 is also encoded by other DNA sequences in this sample. The chain couples TRBV11-2 to TRBJ2-7; D uncertain. The ends were cut back, 1 base at V and 2 bases at J, with 6 bases in the middle. There are 13 residues in the CDR3. Germline CDR1 is SGHAT and CDR2 is FQNNGV. CDR3: CASSLVGTYEQYF. CDR3 nucleotide sequence: TGTGCCAGCAGCTTAGTCGGCACCTACGAGCAGTACTTC.

The V call is TRBV27, the J call TRBJ2-7; D tentatively fits TRBD1 or TRBD2 (7 bases each). This CDR3 comprises 14 residues. V lost 5 bases to trimming and J lost 2 bases, with 13 bases between them. In germline, CDR1 is MNHEY, CDR2 SMNVEV (reference sequence). CDR3 DNA: TGTGCCAGCAGTCACCCAGGGGGGGCCTACGAGCAGTACTTC. Encoded protein: CASSHPGGAYEQYF.

Notes on this clone: This specimen includes other DNA sequences encoding the same CDR3. J is TRBJ2-7 and V is TRBV4-3, with D uncertain. The CDR3 runs 13 residues. The V and J ends lost 0 bases and 5 bases respectively, with 8 bases between them. Germline V gene data show CDR1 as LGHNA and CDR2 as YSLEER. This chain's CDR3 is CASSQDRPDEQYF. CDR3 DNA: TGCGCCAGCAGCCAAGATCGTCCGGACGAGCAGTACTTC.

The CDR3 spells CASRVDLSGRAKDTGELFF. DNA for the CDR3: TGTGCCAGCAGAGTGGACCTTAGCGGGAGGGCCAAAGACACCGGGGAGCTGTTTTTT. The chain joins TRBV2 to TRBJ2-2; the match to TRBD2 covers 11 bases. CDR1 is SNHLY, CDR2 FYNNEI, per germline. The length of the CDR3 is 19 residues. The trim removed 6 bases at V and 3 bases at J, leaving 15 bases unmatched.

The gene calls are TRBV10-3 and TRBJ2-7; TRBD1 matches at 12 bases. The CDR3 is 14 amino acids. V shed 7 bases, J shed 6 bases, and the junction held 7 bases outside the gene matches. Germline V CDR1 and CDR2: ENHRY, SYGVKD. The CDR3 loop is CAITSGTGGLEQYF. The DNA for the CDR3 is TGTGCCATCACTTCCGGGACAGGGGGCCTCGAGCAGTACTTC.

The chain joins TRBV18 to TRBJ2-1; 9 bases are shared with TRBD2. The J segment lost 0 bases and the V segment lost 3 bases, leaving 6 bases of the junction unmatched. The CDR3 has 17 amino acids. Germline lookup yields CDR1 KGHSH and CDR2 LQKENI. CDR3 sequence: CASSPISGRSSYNEQFF. The DNA for the CDR3 is TGTGCCAGCTCACCGATCAGCGGGAGGTCCTCCTACAATGAGCAGTTCTTC.

This sequence joins TRBV7-8 and TRBJ2-1; 9 bases line up with TRBD1. This CDR3 has 15 amino acids. Germline values: CDR1 SGHVS, CDR2 FQNEAQ. The V segment lost 6 bases and the J segment 7 bases; nucleotides outside the gene matches: 10. The CDR3 DNA is TGTGCCAGCAGTCCAAACAGGGGGCCTTCTAATGAGCAGTTCTTC. It specifies CASSPNRGPSNEQFF.

V usage is TRBV7-3 and J usage is TRBJ1-5; the D is unclear. V was clipped by 0 bases and J by 3 bases, with 6 bases between them. Germline assignment: CDR1 SGHTA and CDR2 FQGTGA. CDR3 length: 14 residues. The CDR3 here is CASSLTGTNQPQHF. DNA for the CDR3: TGTGCCAGCAGCTTAACGGGCACCAATCAGCCCCAGCATTTT. The whole variable domain, filled in from reference TRBV7-3 and TRBJ1-5, reads GAGVSQTPSNKVTEKGKYVELRCDPISGHTALYWYRQSLGQGPEFLIYFQGTGAADDSGLPNDRFFAVRPEGSVSTLKIQRTERGDSAVYLCASSLTGTNQPQHFGDGTRLSIL.

The sample holds a few counts of this clone. The V and J genes are TRBV7-9 and TRBJ1-2; no firm D call. This CDR3 spans 14 amino acids. From germline, CDR1 is SEHNR and CDR2 FQNEAQ (reference sequence). V was pared by 2 bases and J by 6 bases, with 13 bases between. The CDR3 nucleotides read TGTGCCAGCAGCTTAATGAGCTTGCTACATGGCTACACCTTC. This encodes CASSLMSLLHGYTF.

The CDR3 sequence is CASSAAGTGLEAFF. CDR3 DNA: TGTGCCAGCAGTGCAGCCGGGACAGGACTTGAAGCTTTCTTT. The chain uses TRBV27 and TRBJ1-1, with 8 bases identical to TRBD1. J gave up 7 bases and V 5 bases, and 9 bases lay outside the gene matches. The CDR3 sequence is 14 residues long. Germline V lookup: CDR1 MNHEY, CDR2 SMNVEV (reference sequence).

The chain couples TRBV7-9 to TRBJ1-1; no clear D gene. CDR1 and CDR2 (germline): SEHNR, FQNEAQ (reference sequence). The CDR3 totals 13 residues. V was cut by 3 bases and J by 0 bases, with 5 bases left in between. CDR3 sequence: CASSLTVNTEAFF. CDR3 in DNA: TGTGCCAGCAGCTTGACGGTGAACACTGAAGCTTTCTTT.

This clone occurred once. This chain uses TRBV9 with TRBJ2-1; no clear D. Germline V lookup: CDR1 SGDLS, CDR2 YYNGEE. The CDR3 is 10 residues long. With 0 bases removed from V and 8 bases from J, the gap between germline ends came to 0 bases. The DNA of the CDR3 is TGTGCCAGCAGCGTAGATGAGCAGTTCTTC. Translation gives CASSVDEQFF.

This sequence joins TRBV18 and TRBJ2-7; 9 bases line up with TRBD2. V lost 6 bases and J lost 0; bases outside the gene matches: 6. This CDR3 contains 15 residues. The germline V gene has CDR1 KGHSH and CDR2 LQKENI. In DNA form, the CDR3 reads TGTGCCAGCTCTCCTAGCGGGGTGAGCTCCTACGAGCAGTACTTC. This sequence encodes CASSPSGVSSYEQYF.

V gene TRBV15 combines with J gene TRBJ2-7; D may be TRBD2 (6 bases). Trimming left V 5 bases short and J 0 bases short, with 14 bases between. Germline lookup yields CDR1 LNHNV and CDR2 YYDKDF (reference sequence). The CDR3 length is 15 residues. The CDR3: CATSPGGNPSYEQYF. The CDR3 coding sequence is TGTGCCACCAGCCCGGGCGGGAACCCCTCCTACGAGCAGTACTTC.

V usage is TRBV2 and J usage is TRBJ1-5, with D unclear. The V gene lost 6 bases and the J gene lost 4 bases, with 13 bases spanning the gap. The germline V gene has CDR1 SNHLY and CDR2 FYNNEI. The CDR3 loop spans 14 amino acids. The CDR3 loop is CASRWGIENQPQHF. CDR3 DNA sequence: TGTGCCAGCAGGTGGGGAATTGAAAATCAGCCCCAGCATTTT.

This chain links TRBV27 with TRBJ2-7; 11 nucleotides line up with TRBD2. Per germline, CDR1 MNHEY and CDR2 SMNVEV (reference sequence). With 5 bases clipped from V and 2 bases from J, the junction kept 5 bases outside the gene matches. The CDR3 length is 15 residues. The CDR3 DNA reads TGTGCCAGCAGTGATGGGACTAGCGGCCCCTACGAGCAGTACTTC. Encoded protein: CASSDGTSGPYEQYF.

This clone has just one count. This chain uses TRBV30 with TRBJ2-7; maybe TRBD2 (5 bases). The V gene lost 0 bases and the J gene lost 4 bases, with 13 bases spanning the gap. The CDR3 runs to 14 residues. Germline values: CDR1 GTSNPN, CDR2 SVGIG (reference sequence). This CDR3 is CAWSVPRGPYEQYF. The CDR3 DNA reads as TGTGCCTGGAGTGTACCCAGAGGGCCTTACGAGCAGTACTTC. The whole variable domain, remainder taken from reference TRBV30 and TRBJ2-7, is SQTIHQWPATLVQPVGSPLSLECTVEGTSNPNLYWYRQAAGRGLQLLFYSVGIGQISSEVPQNLSASRPQDRQFILSSKKLLLSDSGFYLCAWSVPRGPYEQYFGPGTRLTVT.

The CDR3 DNA sequence: TGTGCCAGCACGGGACTAGCCGGGGAGCTGTTTTTT. This translates into CASTGLAGELFF. J is TRBJ2-2 and V is TRBV11-2, with 8 bases fitting TRBD2. The CDR3 spans 12 residues. V lost 7 bases to trimming and J lost 6 bases; unmatched junction nucleotides: 1. Germline values: CDR1 SGHAT, CDR2 FQNNGV.

The chain couples TRBV27 to TRBJ1-1; 7 bases match TRBD1. Germline-derived CDR1 and CDR2 are MNHEY and SMNVEV (reference sequence). V lost 4 bases, J lost 2 bases, and 10 bases stayed unmatched. CDR3 length equals 16 residues. CDR3 region: CASSYGPDRENTEAFF. The CDR3 DNA is TGTGCCAGCAGTTACGGACCCGACAGGGAAAACACTGAAGCTTTCTTT.

This chain links TRBV14 with TRBJ2-7; either TRBD1 or TRBD2 may fit D (5 bases each). The germline CDR1 and CDR2 sequences are SGHDN and FVKESK. Trimming left V 3 bases short and J 2 bases short, with 20 bases between. The CDR3 runs 17 residues. In DNA, the CDR3 is TGTGCCAGCAGCCACCGGGACGGAGGTCTTGCGGCCTACGAGCAGTACTTC. Amino acid sequence: CASSHRDGGLAAYEQYF.

V gene TRBV10-2 combines with J gene TRBJ2-7; 16 bases map to TRBD2. The CDR3 covers 18 residues. The germline CDR1 and CDR2 sequences are WSHSY and SAAADI. V was pared by 2 bases and J by 4 bases, with 8 bases of the junction left unmatched. CDR3 sequence (DNA): TGCGCCAGCAGTGAGCAGGGGGGACTAGCGGGAGGGCTATACGAGCAGTACTTC. Translated, it gives CASSEQGGLAGGLYEQYF.

The chain links TRBV6-1 to TRBJ2-1; TRBD1 might be the D (5 bases). V lost 0 bases and J lost 0, with 9 bases in between. Per germline, CDR1 MNHNS and CDR2 SASEGT. The length of the CDR3 is 16 residues. For the CDR3, the DNA is TGTGCCAGCAGTGAAGCGGGGCTAAGCTCCTACAATGAGCAGTTCTTC. Protein: CASSEAGLSSYNEQFF.

The chain is built from TRBV25-1 and TRBJ2-1; D might be TRBD1 or TRBD2, each matching 5 bases. The CDR3 sequence is 14 residues long. V was cut by 5 bases and J by 4 bases, with 12 bases left in between. Looked up from germline, CDR1 is MGHDK and CDR2 is SYGVNS. The chain's CDR3 is CASSNGAGYNEQFF. The DNA for the CDR3 is TGTGCCAGCAGTAACGGGGCAGGGTACAATGAGCAGTTCTTC.

V is TRBV19 and J is TRBJ2-2, with no clear D. The V gene's germline CDR1 is LNHDA and CDR2 SQIVND (reference sequence). Between the trimmed V and J ends, which lost 3 bases and 8 bases, there was a span of 10 bases. This CDR3 is 13 amino acids long. CDR3 protein: CASSIEGSGELFF. DNA for the CDR3: TGTGCCAGTAGTATTGAAGGATCTGGGGAGCTGTTTTTT.

The chain combines TRBV27 with TRBJ2-3; D perhaps matches TRBD2 (6 bases). Between the trimmed V and J ends, which lost 7 bases and 4 bases, there was a span of 15 bases. CDR1 and CDR2 from the germline V gene are MNHEY and SMNVEV (reference sequence). The CDR3 has 14 amino acids. The CDR3 sequence: CASMRLGGADTQYF. In DNA form, the CDR3 reads TGTGCCAGCATGCGTTTGGGAGGAGCAGATACGCAGTATTTT.